These T cell receptor beta chains were read from a single sample in a study of blood T cell repertoires in COVID-19. Profiled with immunoSEQ multiplex PCR; TCRdb holds only in-frame clones, not every one. The sample carries about 150,000 clones, over 65% recorded once. Sequenced: peripheral blood. These receptors all stem from a man in his sixties or seventies with acute or convalescent COVID-19. Both conserved end residues are trimmed from each CDR3.

v_gene	j_gene	CDR3aa
TRBV4-2	TRBJ1-4	ASSQLRQGANGATNEKLF
TRBV11-2	TRBJ2-3	ASSLRRQGGVSTDTQY
TRBV3-1/TRBV3-2	TRBJ2-4	ASSQGPAGPAGH
TRBV13	TRBJ1-6	ASSRDRGASPLH
TRBV28	TRBJ2-1	ASSLQGSVRNEQF
TRBV7-9	TRBJ2-1	ASSPRGAGGPNEQF
TRBV9	TRBJ1-5	ASSVGIGGDQPQH
TRBV7-3	TRBJ2-3	ASSLSLGGGSTDTQY
TRBV7-9	TRBJ2-3	ASSLDRGYTDTQY
TRBV5-1	TRBJ2-3	ASSPGQGVVY
TRBV28	TRBJ2-3	ASNSNPMYTQY
TRBV5-1	TRBJ2-2	ASRRAGTNTGELF
TRBV19	TRBJ2-3	ASSSLAGYTDTQY
TRBV11-2	TRBJ2-3	ASSLDPTGWGDTQY
TRBV18	TRBJ1-2	ASSPQVLQAGEDYGYT
TRBV27	TRBJ1-3	ASSRQSSGNTIY
TRBV28	TRBJ1-4	ASSLTGSANEKLF